These 11 T cell receptor beta chains were sequenced from one sample in a study of T-cell reconstitution after alpha-beta-depleted transplantation in children. Preparation of the TCRbeta library was carried out with unique molecular identifiers. TCRdb used MiXCR to reprocess the PCR reads, holding one entry per CDR3 protein. The table shows hundreds of thousands of distinct CDR3 sequences, with roughly 13% occurring only once. The source material was PBMCs, sampled before TCRalphabeta/CD19-depleted stem cell transplant. The source of these receptors is a girl aged 2-10 years with congenital amegakaryocytic thrombocytopenia, due to receive a stem cell transplant.

Comment on this clonotype: This may be a read error, as it is one base from a much larger clone. The V call is TRBV12-3 or TRBV12-4, the J call TRBJ2-5; D remains ambiguous. The length of the CDR3 is 16 residues. The CDR3 region is CAGSFLVRSVQETQYF. In nucleotides, the CDR3 is TGTGCCGGCAGTTTCCTTGTTCGGAGCGTTCAAGAGACCCAGTACTTC.

This clonotype appeared many times. The chain couples TRBV4-1 to TRBJ2-5; 10 bases are a match to TRBD2. The CDR3 length is 14 residues. With 1 base clipped from V and 4 bases from J, the junction kept 0 bases outside the gene matches. Germline values: CDR1 MGHRA, CDR2 YSYEKL. The CDR3 sequence is CASSQGLAGETQYF. The DNA for the CDR3 is TGCGCCAGCAGCCAAGGACTAGCGGGAGAGACCCAGTACTTC.

This clonotype was counted at least ten times. The chain combines TRBV20-1 with TRBJ2-3; D not certain. Trimming stripped 3 bases from V and 1 base from J, with 17 bases between. Germline CDR1 is DFQATT and CDR2 is SNEGSKA (reference sequence). The CDR3 has 16 amino acids. CDR3 DNA: TGCAGTGCTAGGGCGAGCGTAGTTCGAGGCACAGATACGCAGTATTTT. It translates to CSARASVVRGTDTQYF.

At least ten counts were recorded for this clonotype. The CDR3 DNA sequence: TGCGCCAGCAGCTCAACCACAGGGGGCTGGGGCTACACCTTC. Its translation: CASSSTTGGWGYTF. The V and J genes are TRBV5-1 and TRBJ1-2; 9 nucleotides agree with TRBD1. In germline, CDR1 is SGHRS, CDR2 YFSETQ. This CDR3 has 14 residues. V shed 3 bases, J shed 8 bases, and the junction held 8 bases outside the gene matches.

This clonotype turned up a few times. The chain carries TRBV20-1 and TRBJ1-1; D might be TRBD1 (5 bases). The CDR3 totals 12 residues. The V gene's germline CDR1 is DFQATT and CDR2 SNEGSKA (reference sequence). V was trimmed by 4 bases and J by 10 bases, leaving 16 bases between them. This CDR3 is CSAKDTGPAAFF. In DNA form, the CDR3 reads TGCAGTGCTAAAGATACGGGGCCCGCAGCTTTCTTT.

About this clonotype itself: Sequence at one end of the junction differs from germline and may be a read error. The chain uses TRBV27 and TRBJ2-1; D is uncertain. The V gene's germline CDR1 is MNHEY and CDR2 SMNVEV (reference sequence). The CDR3 runs 12 residues. CDR3 protein: CVSSLLGDEQFF. Here the CDR3 DNA reads TGTGTCAGCAGTTTATTAGGCGATGAGCAGTTCTTC.

This clonotype was seen ten or more times. The V gene is TRBV7-9, the J gene TRBJ2-7, with unresolved D. This CDR3 comprises 12 residues. Trimming removed 3 bases from V and 4 bases from J, with 7 bases in between. Germline V gene lookup returns CDR1 SEHNR and CDR2 FQNEAQ (reference sequence). The CDR3 reads CASSFNWYEQYF. The CDR3 region has the DNA TGTGCCAGCAGCTTTAACTGGTACGAGCAGTACTTC.

Only a few counts were recorded for this clonotype. The chain employs TRBV6-5 and TRBJ2-2; D is unresolved. V lost 8 bases and J 4 bases, leaving 8 bases between the germline ends. The CDR3 runs 12 residues. Germline loops: CDR1 MNHEY, CDR2 SVGAGI. The CDR3 nucleotides read TGTGCCAGCGCGAGTGGCACCGGGGAGCTGTTTTTT. As protein: CASASGTGELFF.

This clonotype was found many times. The chain links TRBV12-3 or TRBV12-4 to TRBJ2-1; TRBD2 matches at 7 bases. This CDR3 has 14 residues. V trimming: 0 bases; J trimming: 9 bases; junction bases outside the gene matches: 5. The CDR3 coding sequence is TGTGCCAGCAGTTTAGCGGGAGGGGTCAGTGAGCAGTTCTTC. Its protein is CASSLAGGVSEQFF.

This clonotype was recorded many times. The chain uses TRBV29-1 and TRBJ2-7, with 8 bases identical to TRBD2. CDR3 length: 15 amino acids. With 0 bases clipped from V and 1 base from J, the junction kept 5 bases outside the gene matches. Per the germline V gene, CDR1 is SQVTM and CDR2 is ANQGSEA. As DNA, the CDR3 is TGCAGCGTTGAAGATCAGACTAGCGAATCCTACGAGCAGTACTTC. It encodes CSVEDQTSESYEQYF.

This clonotype showed up just a few times. The chain links TRBV6-2 or TRBV6-3 to TRBJ2-7; D unresolved. Deletions cut 6 bases from V and 6 bases from J, with 12 bases between. The length of the CDR3 is 12 residues. CDR1 is MNHEY, CDR2 SVGEGT, per germline. CDR3 residues: CASSRWNPEQYF. CDR3 DNA: TGTGCCAGCAGCCGCTGGAACCCCGAGCAGTACTTC.